The 11 T cell receptor beta chains below all came from one sample that was sequenced in a study of neurological immune-mediated disorders. Time point defined: longitudinal time-point 1 (baseline). One entry per CDR3 protein results from TCRdb running MiXCR on the 5' RACE reads. The sample lists over 70,000 distinct CDR3 sequences, about 9.4% seen once, with roughly a tenth in the top ten. Sample: PBMCs. These receptors all stem from a man younger than 45 in good health.

This clonotype has ten or more counts. The rearrangement links TRBV27 to TRBJ1-5, with D possibly matching TRBD1 (6 bases). Trimming stripped 5 bases from V and 6 bases from J, with 14 bases between. This CDR3 comprises 14 residues. Germline CDR1 reads MNHEY; CDR2 reads SMNVEV (reference sequence). The CDR3 sequence is CASSITGTSQPQHF. CDR3 nucleotide sequence: TGTGCCAGCAGTATAACAGGGACCAGTCAGCCCCAGCATTTT.

This rearrangement joins TRBV28 to TRBJ2-5; tentative D call: TRBD1 (7 bases). The CDR3 covers 16 residues. V was shortened by 7 bases and J by 0 bases, with 18 bases between the two germline ends. The germline V gene encodes CDR1 MDHEN and CDR2 SYDVKM. Here the CDR3 reads CASNFAPGGYQETQYF. The CDR3, as DNA: TGTGCCAGCAATTTCGCCCCAGGGGGGTACCAAGAGACCCAGTACTTC.

V and J are TRBV14 and TRBJ2-2, with 8 bases fitting TRBD2. The CDR3 runs to 17 residues. Unmatched junction bases numbered 10, after V lost 1 base and J lost 6 bases. Germline CDR1 is SGHDN and CDR2 is FVKESK. The CDR3 sequence: CASSQVAGGLSAGELFF. In DNA, the CDR3 is TGTGCCAGCAGCCAAGTCGCGGGGGGCCTTAGCGCCGGGGAGCTGTTTTTT. The full variable domain, in which reference TRBV14 and TRBJ2-2 provide the parts outside the CDR3, is EAGVTQFPSHSVIEKGQTVTLRCDPISGHDNLYWYRRVMGKEIKFLLHFVKESKQDESGMPNNRFLAERTGGTYSTLKVQPAELEDSGVYFCASSQVAGGLSAGELFFGEGSRLTVL.

This clonotype came up a few times. This chain uses TRBV14 with TRBJ2-7; 7 bases are a match to TRBD1. Germline V gives CDR1 SGHDN, CDR2 FVKESK. CDR3 length: 14 amino acids. Losses at the gene ends were 4 bases for V and 0 bases for J; bases not matched to a gene: 3. CDR3 loop: CASSLQGTSYEQYF. DNA of the CDR3: TGTGCCAGCAGCCTACAGGGGACCTCCTACGAGCAGTACTTC.

The table lists this clonotype with many counts. V is TRBV20-1 and J is TRBJ2-4; TRBD2 agrees at 12 bases. CDR3 length: 17 residues. Looked up from germline, CDR1 is DFQATT and CDR2 is SNEGSKA (reference sequence). Losses at the gene ends were 4 bases for V and 0 bases for J; bases not matched to a gene: 7. CDR3 amino acids: CSANLAGGTLAKNIQYF. The CDR3, as DNA: TGCAGTGCTAACCTAGCGGGAGGGACCCTAGCCAAAAACATTCAGTACTTC.

The table lists this clonotype with many counts. The chain combines TRBV5-1 with TRBJ2-3; 8 bases agree with TRBD1. Looked up from germline, CDR1 is SGHRS and CDR2 is YFSETQ. V dropped 5 bases and J dropped 2; count of bases not matched to a gene: 7. The CDR3 contains 15 residues. CDR3 bases: TGCGCCAGCAGTCTCCGGACAGGGAACACAGATACGCAGTATTTT. Translation gives CASSLRTGNTDTQYF. The full variable domain, rest sourced from reference TRBV5-1 and TRBJ2-3, is KAGVTQTPRYLIKTRGQQVTLSCSPISGHRSVSWYQQTPGQGLQFLFEYFSETQRNKGNFPGRFSGRQFSNSRSEMNVSTLELGDSALYLCASSLRTGNTDTQYFGPGTRLTVL.

This clonotype showed up many times. Here the CDR3 reads CASSASHGYYEQYF. The CDR3 DNA sequence: TGTGCCAGCAGTGCAAGCCACGGATACTACGAGCAGTACTTC. The V and J genes are TRBV6-1 and TRBJ2-7; D gene ambiguous. Germline CDR1 MNHNS, CDR2 SASEGT. V was shortened by 4 bases and J by 3 bases, with 13 bases between the two germline ends. The CDR3 sequence is 14 residues long.

This clonotype appeared many times. V gene TRBV5-1 combines with J gene TRBJ2-7; 12 bases align to TRBD2. This CDR3 contains 17 residues. Germline V CDR1 and CDR2: SGHRS, YFSETQ. Trimming removed 0 bases from V and 2 bases from J; junction bases left unmatched: 6. The CDR3: CASSLAASGRAAYEQYF. CDR3 bases: TGCGCCAGCAGCTTGGCGGCTAGCGGGAGGGCCGCCTACGAGCAGTACTTC. Drawing the rest from reference TRBV5-1 and TRBJ2-7, the complete variable domain is KAGVTQTPRYLIKTRGQQVTLSCSPISGHRSVSWYQQTPGQGLQFLFEYFSETQRNKGNFPGRFSGRQFSNSRSEMNVSTLELGDSALYLCASSLAASGRAAYEQYFGPGTRLTVT.

This clonotype was counted at least ten times. The chain is built from TRBV5-6 and TRBJ2-2; TRBD2 might be the D (5 bases). V gave up 0 bases and J gave up 5 bases, with 14 bases separating them. The CDR3 contains 16 residues. Germline loops: CDR1 SGHDT, CDR2 YYEEEE. CDR3 in DNA: TGTGCCAGCAGCTTGGAGCCGGGATCCAATACCGGGGAGCTGTTTTTT. It yields the protein CASSLEPGSNTGELFF.

This clonotype was seen many times. The chain joins TRBV27 to TRBJ2-3, with TRBD2 as a possible D gene (6 bases). Germline CDR1 reads MNHEY; CDR2 reads SMNVEV (reference sequence). With 2 bases removed from V and 0 bases from J, the gap between germline ends came to 9 bases. The CDR3 covers 15 residues. CDR3 protein: CASSLIAASTDTQYF. Here the CDR3 DNA reads TGTGCCAGCAGTTTAATAGCGGCTAGCACAGATACGCAGTATTTT.

This clonotype occurred many times. The chain uses TRBV9 and TRBJ2-7; 7 positions match TRBD1. This CDR3 contains 14 residues. V lost 3 bases and J lost 1; bases outside the gene matches: 4. In germline, CDR1 is SGDLS, CDR2 YYNGEE. In DNA form, the CDR3 reads TGTGCCAGCAGCGAGGGGGCCAATTCCTACGAGCAGTACTTC. This encodes CASSEGANSYEQYF.